The clone carrying this T cell receptor (beta chain) showed up just a few times. The antigen is undetermined. There were likely unrecorded immune exposures, though donors were nominally healthy when sampled. The data were taken from a study of cytomegalovirus exposure and HLA in healthy donors. Overall study context: Most donors, more than 80% of approximately 400 genotyped, fell in the Caucasian-associated ancestry cluster.

Primers: 60 Vbeta forward and 13 Jbeta reverse. TCRdb keeps only in-frame clones here, not all; method: immunoSEQ multiplex PCR. Found here are around 130,000 clones, about 70% of them singletons; the top ten hold approximately 2.1%. Germline loops: CDR1 SNHLY, CDR2 FYNNEI. CDR3 length equals 16 residues. Trimming removed 1 base from V and 12 bases from J; junction bases left unmatched: 12. Study observations and caveats: The authors later found TCR association rates varying by HLA locus, with DRB1 most and HLA-C fewest. TCR beta chain V- and J-gene trimming was linked, in a later analysis, to a missense variant in DCLRE1C.

This TCR was recovered from a woman aged 40 to 50 in good health and CMV-seropositive. Sequenced input: PBMCs. The chain combines TRBV2 with TRBJ2-5, with TRBD1 matching over 12 bases. Written as DNA, the CDR3 is TGTGCCAGCAGTGAAGAGATTCCGGGACAGGGGGCTCTGGAGTACTTC. Translation: CASSEEIPGQGALEYF.